This T cell receptor beta chain was sequenced in a study of T cells in Graves' hyperthyroidism and ophthalmopathy. The CDR3 is 14 residues long. The germline V gene encodes CDR1 SNHLY and CDR2 FYNNEI. Deletions cut 5 bases from V and 5 bases from J, with 13 bases between. TCR beta CDR3 sequences were amplified from RNA transcripts. Initially, a first-round RT-PCR of the TCR CDR3 employed the HTBI primer set. Via MiXCR, TCRdb re-called the multiplex PCR reads, giving one row per CDR3 protein. Of some 600,000 distinct CDR3 sequences in the sample, under 60% were seen once. The chain recombines TRBV2 with TRBJ1-5; no clear D. This clonotype was sampled from a woman under 30 with Graves' hyperthyroidism. Specimen: peripheral blood or thyroid tissue (not recorded which). The CDR3 coding sequence is TGTGCCAGCAGTTTAACCACGGGAGATCAGCCCCAGCATTTT. This sequence encodes CASSLTTGDQPQHF.